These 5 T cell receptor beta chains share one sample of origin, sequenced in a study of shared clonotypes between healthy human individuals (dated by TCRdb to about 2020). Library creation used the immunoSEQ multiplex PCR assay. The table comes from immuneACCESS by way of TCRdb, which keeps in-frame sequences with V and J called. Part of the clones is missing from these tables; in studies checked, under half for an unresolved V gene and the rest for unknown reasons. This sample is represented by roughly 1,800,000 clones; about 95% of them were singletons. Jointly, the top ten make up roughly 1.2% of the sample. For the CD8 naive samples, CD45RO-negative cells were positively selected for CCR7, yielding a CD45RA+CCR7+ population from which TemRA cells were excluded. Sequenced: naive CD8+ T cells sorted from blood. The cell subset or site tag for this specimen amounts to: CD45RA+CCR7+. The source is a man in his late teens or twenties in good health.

As DNA, the CDR3 is TGTGCCAGCAGCTTAGTTCCCGGACAGGGAAAGTCCTACAATGAGCAGTTCTTC. Protein sequence: CASSLVPGQGKSYNEQFF. The rearrangement joins TRBV7-9 to TRBJ2-1; 8 bases align to TRBD1. V dropped 1 base and J dropped 1; count of bases not matched to a gene: 9. The CDR3 runs 18 residues. Germline loops: CDR1 SEHNR, CDR2 FQNEAQ (reference sequence). The variable domain in full, with the rest retrieved from reference TRBV7-9 and TRBJ2-1, is DTGVSQNPRHKITKRGQNVTFRCDPISEHNRLYWYRQTLGQGPEFLTYFQNEAQLEKSRLLSDRFSAERPKGSFSTLEIQRTEQGDSAMYLCASSLVPGQGKSYNEQFFGPGTRLTVL.

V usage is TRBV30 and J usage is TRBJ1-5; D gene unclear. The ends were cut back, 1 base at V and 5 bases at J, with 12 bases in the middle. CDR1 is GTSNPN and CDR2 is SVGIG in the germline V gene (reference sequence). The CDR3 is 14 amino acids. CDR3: CAWSDPGSYQPQHF. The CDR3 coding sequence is TGTGCCTGGAGTGATCCGGGGTCTTATCAGCCCCAGCATTTT.

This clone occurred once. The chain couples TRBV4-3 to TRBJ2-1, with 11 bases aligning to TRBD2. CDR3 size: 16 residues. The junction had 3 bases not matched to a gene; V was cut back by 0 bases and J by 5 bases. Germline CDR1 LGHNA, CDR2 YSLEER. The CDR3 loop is CASSQELTSGNNEQFF. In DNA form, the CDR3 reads TGCGCCAGCAGCCAAGAGCTGACTAGCGGGAACAATGAGCAGTTCTTC.

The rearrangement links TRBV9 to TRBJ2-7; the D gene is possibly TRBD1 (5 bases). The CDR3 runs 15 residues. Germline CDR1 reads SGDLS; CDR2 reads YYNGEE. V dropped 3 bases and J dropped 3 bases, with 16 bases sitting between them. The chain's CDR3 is CASSEGAGSFYEQYF. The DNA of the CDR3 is TGTGCCAGCAGCGAAGGGGCAGGGTCTTTCTACGAGCAGTACTTC.

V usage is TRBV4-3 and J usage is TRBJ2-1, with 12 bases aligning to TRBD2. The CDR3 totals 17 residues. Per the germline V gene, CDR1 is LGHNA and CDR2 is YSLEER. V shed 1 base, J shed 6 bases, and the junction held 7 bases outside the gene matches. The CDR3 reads CASSQVWTSGISNEQFF. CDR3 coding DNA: TGCGCCAGCAGCCAAGTTTGGACTAGCGGGATCTCCAATGAGCAGTTCTTC.